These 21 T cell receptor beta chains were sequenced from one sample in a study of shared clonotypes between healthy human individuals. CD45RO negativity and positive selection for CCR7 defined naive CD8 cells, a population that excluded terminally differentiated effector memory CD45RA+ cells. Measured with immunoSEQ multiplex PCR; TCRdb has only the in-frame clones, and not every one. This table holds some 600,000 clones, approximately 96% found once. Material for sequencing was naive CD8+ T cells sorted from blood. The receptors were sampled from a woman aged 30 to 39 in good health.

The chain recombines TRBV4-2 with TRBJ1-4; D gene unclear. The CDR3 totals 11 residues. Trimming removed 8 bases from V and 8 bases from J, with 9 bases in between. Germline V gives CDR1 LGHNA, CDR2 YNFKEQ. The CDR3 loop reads CASAQREKLFF. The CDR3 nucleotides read TGTGCCAGCGCCCAGAGAGAAAAACTGTTTTTT.

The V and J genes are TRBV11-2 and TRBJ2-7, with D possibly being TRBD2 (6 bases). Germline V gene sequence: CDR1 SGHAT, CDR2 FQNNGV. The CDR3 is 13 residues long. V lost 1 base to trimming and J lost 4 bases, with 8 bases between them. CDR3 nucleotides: TGTGCCAGCAGCTTAGCGGGAGTATACGAGCAGTACTTC. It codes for CASSLAGVYEQYF.

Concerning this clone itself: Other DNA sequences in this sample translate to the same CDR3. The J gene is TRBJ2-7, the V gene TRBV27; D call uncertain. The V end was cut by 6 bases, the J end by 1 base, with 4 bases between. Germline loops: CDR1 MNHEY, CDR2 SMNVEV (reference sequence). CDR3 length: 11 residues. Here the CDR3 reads CASSLSYEQYF. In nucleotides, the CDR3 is TGTGCCAGCAGCCTTTCCTACGAGCAGTACTTC.

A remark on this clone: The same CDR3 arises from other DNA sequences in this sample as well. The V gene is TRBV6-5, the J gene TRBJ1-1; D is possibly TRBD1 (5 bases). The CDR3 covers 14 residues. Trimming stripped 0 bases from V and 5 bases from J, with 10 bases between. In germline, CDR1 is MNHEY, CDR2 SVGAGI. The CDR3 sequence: CASSYSEGRTEAFF. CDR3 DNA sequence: TGTGCCAGCAGTTACTCTGAGGGGCGAACTGAAGCTTTCTTT.

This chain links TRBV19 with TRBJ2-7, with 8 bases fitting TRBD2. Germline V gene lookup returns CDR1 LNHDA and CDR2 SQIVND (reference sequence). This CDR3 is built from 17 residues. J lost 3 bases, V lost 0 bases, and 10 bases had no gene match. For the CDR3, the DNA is TGTGCCAGTAGTATAGACCTCTCGCTAGCGGGTGTCTACGAGCAGTACTTC. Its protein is CASSIDLSLAGVYEQYF.

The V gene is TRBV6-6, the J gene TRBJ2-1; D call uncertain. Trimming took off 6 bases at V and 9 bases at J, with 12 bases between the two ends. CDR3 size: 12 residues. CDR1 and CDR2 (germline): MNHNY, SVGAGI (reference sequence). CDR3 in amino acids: CASSQAPGEQFF. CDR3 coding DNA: TGTGCCAGCAGCCAAGCTCCCGGTGAGCAGTTCTTC.

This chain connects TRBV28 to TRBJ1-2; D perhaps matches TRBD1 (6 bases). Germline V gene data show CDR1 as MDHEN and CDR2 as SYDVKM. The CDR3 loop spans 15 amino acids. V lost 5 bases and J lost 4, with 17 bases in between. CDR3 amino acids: CASSLQGQWGYGYTF. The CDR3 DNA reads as TGTGCCAGCAGTCTTCAGGGGCAGTGGGGCTATGGCTACACCTTC.

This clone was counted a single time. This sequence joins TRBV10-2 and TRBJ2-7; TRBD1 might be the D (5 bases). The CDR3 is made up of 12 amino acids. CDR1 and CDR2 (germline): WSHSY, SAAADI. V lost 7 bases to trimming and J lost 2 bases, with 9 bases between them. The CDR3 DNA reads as TGCGCCAGCACCACAGGCGCCTACGAGCAGTACTTC. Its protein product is CASTTGAYEQYF.

As DNA, the CDR3 is TGTGCCAGTAGTGGAGGGGGACTAGCTCAAGATACGCAGTATTTT. It encodes CASSGGGLAQDTQYF. The chain has TRBV19 and TRBJ2-3; 9 bases map to TRBD2. Trimming cost V 5 bases and J 5 bases; bases outside gene matches: 8. The germline gives CDR1 LNHDA, CDR2 SQIVND (reference sequence). This CDR3 region has 15 residues.

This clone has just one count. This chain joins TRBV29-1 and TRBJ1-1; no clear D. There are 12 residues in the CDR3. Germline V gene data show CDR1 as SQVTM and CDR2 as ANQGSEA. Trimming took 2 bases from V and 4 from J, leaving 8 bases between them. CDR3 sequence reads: CSVESAGTEAFF. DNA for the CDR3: TGCAGCGTTGAATCCGCGGGCACTGAAGCTTTCTTT.

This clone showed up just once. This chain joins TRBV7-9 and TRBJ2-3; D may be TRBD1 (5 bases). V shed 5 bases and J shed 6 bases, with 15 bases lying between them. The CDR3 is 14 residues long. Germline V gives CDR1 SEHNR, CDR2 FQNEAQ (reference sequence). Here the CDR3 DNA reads TGTGCCAGCAGCCCAGGGCCACCTGTGGATACGCAGTATTTT. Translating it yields CASSPGPPVDTQYF.

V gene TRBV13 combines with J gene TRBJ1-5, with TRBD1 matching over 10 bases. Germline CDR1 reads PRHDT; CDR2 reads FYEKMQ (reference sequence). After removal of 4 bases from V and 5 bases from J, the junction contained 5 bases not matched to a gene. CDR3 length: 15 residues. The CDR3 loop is CASSSGTGDYQPQHF. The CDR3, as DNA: TGTGCCAGCAGCTCCGGGACAGGGGATTATCAGCCCCAGCATTTT.

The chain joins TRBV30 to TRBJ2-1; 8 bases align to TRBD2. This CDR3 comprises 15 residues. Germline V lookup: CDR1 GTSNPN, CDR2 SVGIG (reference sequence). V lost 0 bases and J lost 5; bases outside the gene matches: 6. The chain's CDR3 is CAWSVYSGSNNEQFF. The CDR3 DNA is TGTGCCTGGAGTGTATACAGCGGGAGCAACAATGAGCAGTTCTTC.

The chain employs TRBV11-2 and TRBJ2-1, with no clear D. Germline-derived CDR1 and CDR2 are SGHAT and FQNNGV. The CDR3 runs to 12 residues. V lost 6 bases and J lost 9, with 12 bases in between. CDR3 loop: CASSMGGAEQFF. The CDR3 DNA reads TGTGCCAGCAGTATGGGCGGCGCTGAGCAGTTCTTC.

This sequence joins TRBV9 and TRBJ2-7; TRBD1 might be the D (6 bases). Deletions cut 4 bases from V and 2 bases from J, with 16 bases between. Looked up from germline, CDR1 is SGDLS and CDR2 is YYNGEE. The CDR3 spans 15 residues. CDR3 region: CASSPATGRPYEQYF. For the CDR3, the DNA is TGTGCCAGCAGCCCAGCGACAGGCCGCCCCTACGAGCAGTACTTC.

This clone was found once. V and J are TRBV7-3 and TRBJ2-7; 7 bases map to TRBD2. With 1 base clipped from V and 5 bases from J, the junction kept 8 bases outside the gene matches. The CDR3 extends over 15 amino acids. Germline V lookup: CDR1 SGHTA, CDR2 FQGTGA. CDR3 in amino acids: CASSLMTGGVDEQYF. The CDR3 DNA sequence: TGTGCCAGCAGCTTAATGACGGGAGGTGTTGACGAGCAGTACTTC.

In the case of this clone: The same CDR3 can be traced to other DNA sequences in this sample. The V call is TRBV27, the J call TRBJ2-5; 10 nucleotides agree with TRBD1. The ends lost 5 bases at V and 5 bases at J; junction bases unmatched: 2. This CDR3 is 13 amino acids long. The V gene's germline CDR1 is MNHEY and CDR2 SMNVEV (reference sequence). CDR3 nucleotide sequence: TGTGCCAGCAGTCCGGACAGGGGGGAGACCCAGTACTTC. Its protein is CASSPDRGETQYF.

The CDR3 protein is CASSLAGMGNQPQHF. The CDR3 nucleotides read TGTGCCAGCAGTTTGGCAGGGATGGGCAATCAGCCCCAGCATTTT. The chain combines TRBV28 with TRBJ1-5; TRBD1 is a possible D gene (5 bases). Deletions cut 3 bases from V and 2 bases from J, with 11 bases between. Germline V gives CDR1 MDHEN, CDR2 SYDVKM. This CDR3 has 15 residues.

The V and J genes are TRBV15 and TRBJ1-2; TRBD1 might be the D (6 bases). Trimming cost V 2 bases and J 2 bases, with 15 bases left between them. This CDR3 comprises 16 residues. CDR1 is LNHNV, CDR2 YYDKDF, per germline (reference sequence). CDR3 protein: CATSRQPRDTNYGYTF. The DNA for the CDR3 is TGTGCCACCAGCAGACAGCCTAGGGACACCAACTATGGCTACACCTTC.

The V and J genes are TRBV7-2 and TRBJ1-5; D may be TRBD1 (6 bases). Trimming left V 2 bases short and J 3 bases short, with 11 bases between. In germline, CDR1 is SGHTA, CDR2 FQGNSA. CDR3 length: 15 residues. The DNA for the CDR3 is TGTGCCAGCAGCTTAAATGGGGGCTCCAATCAGCCCCAGCATTTT. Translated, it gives CASSLNGGSNQPQHF.

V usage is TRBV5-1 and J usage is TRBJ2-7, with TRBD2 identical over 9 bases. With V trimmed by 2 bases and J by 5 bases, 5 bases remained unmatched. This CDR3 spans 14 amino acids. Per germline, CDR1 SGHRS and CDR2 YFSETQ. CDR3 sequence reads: CASSFSGRGDEQYF. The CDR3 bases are TGCGCCAGCAGCTTTAGCGGGAGAGGGGACGAGCAGTACTTC.